The present TCR beta chain was sequenced within a study of somatic mutations in cytotoxic T cells in rheumatoid arthritis. Study-level information: Peripheral blood samples of 30 ml EDTA were taken from patients directly after diagnosis and before treatment. Findings and caveats of the study: CD8+ clonality rose with age in rheumatoid arthritis patients, not healthy controls. CD8+ T-cell clonality showed no significant difference between rheumatoid arthritis patients and age-matched healthy controls.

Repertoires were generated with immunoSEQ multiplex PCR, while TCRdb's copy carries only in-frame clones and drops some. The data hold about 15,000 clones, with roughly 79% observed a single time. Concerning this clone itself: The target antigen is unknown.

This CDR3 spans 16 amino acids. Germline V gene sequence: CDR1 SGDLS, CDR2 YYNGEE. Trimming took 5 bases from V and 6 from J; bases not matched to a gene: 9. Sequenced material: CD8+ T cells sorted from blood. The chain is built from TRBV9 and TRBJ2-3; 13 nucleotides match TRBD2. This clonotype was sampled from an adult with rheumatoid arthritis. CDR3 amino acids: CASSPGLAGARDTQYF. Here the CDR3 DNA reads TGTGCCAGCAGTCCTGGACTAGCGGGGGCTCGGGATACGCAGTATTTT.